This paragraph reports one TCR beta chain. The antigen remains unidentified. The sort gate was single viable CD3+CD4+CD8-CD45RO+ cells for memory CD4+ T cells. As processed by the authors: After removing out-of-frame reads, under 2.5 million distinct TCRbeta sequences remained. Here immunoSEQ multiplex PCR was the method, and the copy in TCRdb shows in-frame clones only, minus some. V and J calls and clone size are as listed in that table; D and trimming were resolved from the DNA. The table shows about 42,000 clones, with around 78% occurring only once. This sample is part of a study of memory CD4+ T cells and cytomegalovirus serostatus. Study results and caveats: Of roughly 180 reported CMV TCRbeta sequences, about 67 were found in memory CD4+ repertoires.

The CDR3 sequence is 15 residues long. With 1 base removed from V and 2 bases from J, the gap between germline ends came to 11 bases. Germline assignment: CDR1 MNHNS and CDR2 SASEGT. The receptor was isolated from an adult in good health and CMV-seronegative. The chain carries TRBV6-1 and TRBJ1-2; tentative D call: TRBD1 (6 bases). Sequencing input: memory CD4+ T cells from blood. CDR3 protein: CASSEGRGANYGYTF. The CDR3 DNA is TGTGCCAGCAGTGAAGGGAGGGGGGCAAACTATGGCTACACCTTC.